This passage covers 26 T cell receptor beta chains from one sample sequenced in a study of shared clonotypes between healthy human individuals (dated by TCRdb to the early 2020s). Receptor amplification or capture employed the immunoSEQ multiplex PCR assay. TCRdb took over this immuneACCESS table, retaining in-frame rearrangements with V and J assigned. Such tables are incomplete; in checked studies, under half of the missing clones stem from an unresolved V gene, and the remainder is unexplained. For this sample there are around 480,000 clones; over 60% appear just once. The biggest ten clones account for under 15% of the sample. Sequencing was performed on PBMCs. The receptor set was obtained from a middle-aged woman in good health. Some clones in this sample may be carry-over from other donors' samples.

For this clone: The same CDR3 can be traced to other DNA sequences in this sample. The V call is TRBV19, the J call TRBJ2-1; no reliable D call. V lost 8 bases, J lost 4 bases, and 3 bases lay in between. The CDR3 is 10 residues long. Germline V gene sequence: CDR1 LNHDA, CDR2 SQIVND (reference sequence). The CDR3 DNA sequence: TGTGCCAGTGGGTACAATGAGCAGTTCTTC. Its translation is CASGYNEQFF.

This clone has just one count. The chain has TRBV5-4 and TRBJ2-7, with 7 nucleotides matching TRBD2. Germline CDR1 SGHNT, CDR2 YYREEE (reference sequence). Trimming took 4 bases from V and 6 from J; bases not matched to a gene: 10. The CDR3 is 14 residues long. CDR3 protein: CASSGSGTISEQYF. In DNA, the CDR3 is TGTGCCAGCAGCGGATCAGGGACTATCTCCGAGCAGTACTTC.

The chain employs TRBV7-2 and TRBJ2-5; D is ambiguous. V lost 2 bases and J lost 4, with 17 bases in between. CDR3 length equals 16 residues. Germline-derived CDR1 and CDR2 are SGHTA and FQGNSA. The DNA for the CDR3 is TGTGCCAGCAGCTTAAGTTTGCTTGCGAGTGCAGAGACCCAGTACTTC. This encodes CASSLSLLASAETQYF.

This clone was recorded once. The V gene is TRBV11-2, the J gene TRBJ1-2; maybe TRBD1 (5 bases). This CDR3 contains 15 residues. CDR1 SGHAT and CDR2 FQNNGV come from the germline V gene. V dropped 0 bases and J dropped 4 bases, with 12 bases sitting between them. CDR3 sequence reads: CASSLEGGSAYGYTF. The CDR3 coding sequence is TGTGCCAGCAGCTTAGAGGGGGGTTCGGCCTATGGCTACACCTTC.

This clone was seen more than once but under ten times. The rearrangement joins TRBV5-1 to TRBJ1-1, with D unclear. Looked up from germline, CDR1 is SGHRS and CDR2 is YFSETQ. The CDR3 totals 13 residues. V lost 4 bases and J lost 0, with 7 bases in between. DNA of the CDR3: TGCGCCAGCAGCATGGGAATGAACACTGAAGCTTTCTTT. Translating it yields CASSMGMNTEAFF.

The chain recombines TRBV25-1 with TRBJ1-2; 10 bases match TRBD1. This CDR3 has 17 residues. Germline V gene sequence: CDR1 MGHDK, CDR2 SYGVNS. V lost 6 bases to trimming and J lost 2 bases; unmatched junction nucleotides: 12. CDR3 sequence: CASSRGTGVFNNYGYTF. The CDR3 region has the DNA TGTGCCAGCAGCCGAGGGACAGGGGTTTTTAACAACTATGGCTACACCTTC.

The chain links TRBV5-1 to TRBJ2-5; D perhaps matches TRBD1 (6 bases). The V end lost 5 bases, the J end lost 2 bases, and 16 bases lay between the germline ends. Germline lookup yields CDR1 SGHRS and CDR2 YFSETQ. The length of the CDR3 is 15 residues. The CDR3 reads CASRVGTPTQETQYF. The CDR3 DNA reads TGCGCCAGCAGGGTGGGGACACCGACGCAAGAGACCCAGTACTTC.

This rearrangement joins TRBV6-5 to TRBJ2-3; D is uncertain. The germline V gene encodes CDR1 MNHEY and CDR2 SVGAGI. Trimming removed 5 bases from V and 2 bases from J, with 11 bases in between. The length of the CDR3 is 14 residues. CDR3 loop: CASSGQRTTDTQYF. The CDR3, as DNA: TGTGCCAGCAGTGGCCAGCGAACCACAGATACGCAGTATTTT.

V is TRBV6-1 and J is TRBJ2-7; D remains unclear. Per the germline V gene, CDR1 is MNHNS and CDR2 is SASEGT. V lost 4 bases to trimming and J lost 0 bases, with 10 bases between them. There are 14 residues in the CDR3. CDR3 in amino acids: CASSGKRNSYEQYF. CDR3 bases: TGTGCCAGCAGTGGAAAACGTAACTCCTACGAGCAGTACTTC.

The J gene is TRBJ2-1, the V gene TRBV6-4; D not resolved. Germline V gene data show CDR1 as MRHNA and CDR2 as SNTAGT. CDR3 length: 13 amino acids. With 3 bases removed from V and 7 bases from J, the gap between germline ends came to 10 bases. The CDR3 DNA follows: TGTGCCAGCAGTGAAGCCCCTTTGAATGAGCAGTTCTTC. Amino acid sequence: CASSEAPLNEQFF.

The CDR3 coding sequence is TGTGCCAGCAGCGTAGATGGGGGGCGCAGGTCTGGGGCCAACGTCCTGACTTTC. It encodes CASSVDGGRRSGANVLTF. The chain carries TRBV9 and TRBJ2-6; possibly TRBD1 or TRBD2 for D (6 bases each). From germline, CDR1 is SGDLS and CDR2 YYNGEE. V lost 0 bases to trimming and J lost 1 base, with 14 bases between them. The CDR3 runs to 18 residues.

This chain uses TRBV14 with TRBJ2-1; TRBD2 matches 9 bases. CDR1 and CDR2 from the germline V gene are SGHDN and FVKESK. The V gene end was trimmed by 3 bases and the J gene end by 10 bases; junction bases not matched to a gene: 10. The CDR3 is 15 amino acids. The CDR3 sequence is CASSQIAGDLGEQFF. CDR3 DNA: TGTGCCAGCAGCCAGATAGCGGGAGATCTGGGGGAGCAGTTCTTC.

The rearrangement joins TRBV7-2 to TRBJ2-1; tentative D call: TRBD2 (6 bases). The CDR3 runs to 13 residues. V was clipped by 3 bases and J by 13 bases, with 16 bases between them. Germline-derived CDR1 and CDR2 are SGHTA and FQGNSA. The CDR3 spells CASSLGIRRDQFF. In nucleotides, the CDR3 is TGTGCCAGCAGCTTGGGCATACGGCGGGACCAGTTCTTC. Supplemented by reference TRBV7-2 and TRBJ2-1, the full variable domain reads GAGVSQSPSNKVTEKGKDVELRCDPISGHTALYWYRQSLGQGLEFLIYFQGNSAPDKSGLPSDRFSAERTGGSVSTLTIQRTQQEDSAVYLCASSLGIRRDQFFGPGTRLTVL.

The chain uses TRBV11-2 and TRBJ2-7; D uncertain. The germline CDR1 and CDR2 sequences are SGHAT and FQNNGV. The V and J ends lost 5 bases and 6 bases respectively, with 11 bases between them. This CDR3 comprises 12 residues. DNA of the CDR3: TGTGCCAGCAGCCGACGGGTCGGCGAGCAGTACTTC. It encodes CASSRRVGEQYF.

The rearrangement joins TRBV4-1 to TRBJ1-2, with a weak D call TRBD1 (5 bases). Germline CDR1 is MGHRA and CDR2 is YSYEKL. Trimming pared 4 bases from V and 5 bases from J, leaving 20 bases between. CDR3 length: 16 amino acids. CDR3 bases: TGCGCCAGCAGCCTTCCGACTCCTAGGGGCCCTTATGGCTACACCTTC. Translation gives CASSLPTPRGPYGYTF.

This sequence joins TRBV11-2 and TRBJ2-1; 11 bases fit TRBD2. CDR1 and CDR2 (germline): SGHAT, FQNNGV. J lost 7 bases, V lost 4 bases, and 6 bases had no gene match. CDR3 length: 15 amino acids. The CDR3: CASSSLAGGVNEQFF. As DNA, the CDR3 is TGTGCCAGCAGCTCCCTAGCGGGAGGCGTGAATGAGCAGTTCTTC. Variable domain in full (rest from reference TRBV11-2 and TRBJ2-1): EAGVAQSPRYKIIEKRQSVAFWCNPISGHATLYWYQQILGQGPKLLIQFQNNGVVDDSQLPKDRFSAERLKGVDSTLKIQPAKLEDSAVYLCASSSLAGGVNEQFFGPGTRLTVL.

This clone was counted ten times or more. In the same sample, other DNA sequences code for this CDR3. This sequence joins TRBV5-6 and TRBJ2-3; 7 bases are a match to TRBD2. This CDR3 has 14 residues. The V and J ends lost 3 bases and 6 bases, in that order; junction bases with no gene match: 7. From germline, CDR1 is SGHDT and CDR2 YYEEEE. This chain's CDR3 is CASSWAGVPDTQYF. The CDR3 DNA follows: TGTGCCAGCAGCTGGGCGGGAGTCCCGGATACGCAGTATTTT. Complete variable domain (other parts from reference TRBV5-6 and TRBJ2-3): DAGVTQSPTHLIKTRGQQVTLRCSPKSGHDTVSWYQQALGQGPQFIFQYYEEEERQRGNFPDRFSGHQFPNYSSELNVNALLLGDSALYLCASSWAGVPDTQYFGPGTRLTVL.

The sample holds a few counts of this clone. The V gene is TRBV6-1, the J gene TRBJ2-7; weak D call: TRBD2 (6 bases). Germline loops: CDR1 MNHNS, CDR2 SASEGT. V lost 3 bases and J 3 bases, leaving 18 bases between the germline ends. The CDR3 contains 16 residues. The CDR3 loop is CASSDIGGPGGYEQYF. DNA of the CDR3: TGTGCCAGCAGTGATATTGGAGGGCCTGGGGGCTACGAGCAGTACTTC.

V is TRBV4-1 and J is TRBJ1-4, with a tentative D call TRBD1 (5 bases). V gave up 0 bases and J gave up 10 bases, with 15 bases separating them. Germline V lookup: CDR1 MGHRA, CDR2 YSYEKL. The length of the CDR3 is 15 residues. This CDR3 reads CASSQDGLGLGKLFF. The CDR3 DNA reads TGCGCCAGCAGCCAAGATGGACTGGGGCTGGGAAAACTGTTTTTT.

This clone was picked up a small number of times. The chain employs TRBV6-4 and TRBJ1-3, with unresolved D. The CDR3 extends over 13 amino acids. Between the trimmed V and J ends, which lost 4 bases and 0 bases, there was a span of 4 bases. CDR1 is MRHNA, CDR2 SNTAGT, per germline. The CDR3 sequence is CASSADSGNTIYF. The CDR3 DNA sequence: TGTGCCAGCAGTGCGGACTCTGGAAACACCATATATTTT.

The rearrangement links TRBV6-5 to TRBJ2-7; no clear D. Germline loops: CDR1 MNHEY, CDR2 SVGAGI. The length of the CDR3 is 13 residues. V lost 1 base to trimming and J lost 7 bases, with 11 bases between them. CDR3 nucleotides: TGTGCCAGCAGTTACTTGGACGGTGGGGAGCAGTACTTC. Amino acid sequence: CASSYLDGGEQYF.

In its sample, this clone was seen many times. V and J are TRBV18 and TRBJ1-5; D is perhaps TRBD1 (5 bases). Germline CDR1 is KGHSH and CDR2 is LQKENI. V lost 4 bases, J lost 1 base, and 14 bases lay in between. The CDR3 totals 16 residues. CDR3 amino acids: CASSRGRGTSNQPQHF. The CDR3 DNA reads TGTGCCAGCTCACGCGGAAGGGGCACGAGCAATCAGCCCCAGCATTTT.

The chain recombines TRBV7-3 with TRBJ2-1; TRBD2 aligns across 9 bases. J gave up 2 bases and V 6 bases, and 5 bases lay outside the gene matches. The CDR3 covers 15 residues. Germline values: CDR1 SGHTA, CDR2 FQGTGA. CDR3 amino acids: CASSRLAGAYNEQFF. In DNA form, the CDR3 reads TGTGCCAGCAGTCGTTTAGCGGGAGCCTACAATGAGCAGTTCTTC.

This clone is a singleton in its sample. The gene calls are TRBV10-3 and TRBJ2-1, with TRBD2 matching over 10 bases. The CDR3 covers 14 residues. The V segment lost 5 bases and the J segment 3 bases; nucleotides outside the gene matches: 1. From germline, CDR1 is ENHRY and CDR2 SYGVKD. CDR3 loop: CAISLAGDYNEQFF. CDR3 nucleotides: TGTGCCATCAGTCTAGCGGGAGACTACAATGAGCAGTTCTTC.

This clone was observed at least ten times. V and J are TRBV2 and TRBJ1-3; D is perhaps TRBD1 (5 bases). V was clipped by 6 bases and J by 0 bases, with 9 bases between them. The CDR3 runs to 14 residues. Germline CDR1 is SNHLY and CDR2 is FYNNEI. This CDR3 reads CASSSGYSGNTIYF. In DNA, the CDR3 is TGTGCCAGCAGCTCAGGGTACTCTGGAAACACCATATATTTT.

The CDR3, as DNA: TGTGCCAGCAGCTCGGTCGGGGCTGGTCAGCCCCAGCATTTT. This codes for CASSSVGAGQPQHF. The chain links TRBV7-9 to TRBJ1-5; D is perhaps TRBD1 (5 bases). Trimming took off 4 bases at V and 6 bases at J, with 13 bases between the two ends. This CDR3 contains 14 residues. Germline V gene data show CDR1 as SEHNR and CDR2 as FQNEAQ (reference sequence).